Sequencing of this T cell receptor beta chain was carried out in a study of regulatory T cells in long-lasting Graves disease. Study in general: More than 5 years of antithyroid drugs with positive TSH receptor antibodies defined persistent Graves' disease.

Time point reported: persistent/refractory GD, antithyroid drugs over 5 years with positive TRAb. Scientists built the TCR library using RNA that was extracted from PBMCs. Building of the TCR beta libraries involved iRepertoire HTBI primers and Arm-PCR of CDR3 regions. TCRdb independently ran MiXCR on the multiplex PCR reads; one entry per CDR3 protein. The sample shows roughly 360,000 distinct CDR3 sequences, 20% to 25% of them seen only once. The germline gives CDR1 MDHEN, CDR2 SYDVKM. The CDR3 contains 15 residues. V was trimmed by 7 bases and J by 0 bases, leaving 13 bases between them. This clonotype came up a few times.

This TCR derives from a middle-aged woman with Graves disease. The V gene is TRBV28, the J gene TRBJ2-1; no reliable D call. The sample consisted of peripheral blood mononuclear cells (PBMCs), taken when the disease was refractory, from a patient treated with antithyroid drugs. The CDR3 DNA sequence: TGTGCCAGCACGAACATCGATCGCTCCTACAATGAGCAGTTCTTC. Amino acids: CASTNIDRSYNEQFF.